This T cell receptor (beta chain) was documented in a study of shared T cell receptors in the human thymus. Clones were sequenced by immunoSEQ multiplex PCR, and TCRdb holds only the in-frame ones, with some missing. Of some 720,000 clones in the sample, around 89% were seen once. Germline CDR1 and CDR2: SGHNT and YENEEA. The V and J ends lost 5 bases and 4 bases, in that order; junction bases with no gene match: 10. The CDR3 loop spans 16 amino acids. Separately, the same data were catalogued under a study of human thymus T cells.

Sequences were obtained from thymocytes. This TCR was recovered from a boy under two years old with a congenital heart defect. V usage is TRBV11-3 and J usage is TRBJ2-1; TRBD2 agrees at 8 bases. CDR3 DNA sequence: TGTGCCAGCAGCCGCGGGAGGTCAGAACAATACAATGAGCAGTTCTTC. Protein sequence: CASSRGRSEQYNEQFF.